This T cell receptor beta chain comes out of a study of shared T cell receptors in the human thymus. V lost 5 bases and J lost 0; bases outside the gene matches: 15. The CDR3 contains 20 residues. Per the germline V gene, CDR1 is PRHDT and CDR2 is FYEKMQ (reference sequence). Libraries were prepared by immunoSEQ multiplex PCR; TCRdb keeps only in-frame clonotypes and omits some of them. The sample includes 600,000 to 900,000 clones, approximately 85% of them seen just once. Separately, the same data were catalogued under a study of human thymus T cells. According to that study: The people who donated were healthy Finnish babies having corrective surgery for congenital heart defects. Corrective cardiac surgery supplied the resected thymus tissue. Among thymic and blood repertoires, usage of V and J genes appeared biased. Reports from related research described highly overlapping thymic repertoires among unrelated individuals.

The rearrangement uses TRBV13 and TRBJ2-1, with 11 bases fitting TRBD2. The TCR was taken from a girl in the first two years of life with a congenital heart defect. The sample was thymocytes. The CDR3 is CASSRKRLAGPKSSYNEQFF. For the CDR3, the DNA is TGTGCCAGCAGCCGAAAACGACTAGCGGGACCGAAGAGCTCCTACAATGAGCAGTTCTTC.